The 9 T cell receptor beta chains reported below all come from one sample, sequenced in a study of blood T cell repertoires in COVID-19. TCRdb keeps only in-frame clones here, not all; method: immunoSEQ multiplex PCR. Of 60,000 to 70,000 clones in the sample, 81% were seen once. The sample comprised peripheral blood. The receptors originated from a man older than 75 with acute or convalescent COVID-19.

The chain links TRBV6-5 to TRBJ2-5, with D tentatively TRBD2 (5 bases). This CDR3 contains 15 residues. Germline CDR1 reads MNHEY; CDR2 reads SVGAGI. Between the trimmed V and J ends, which lost 3 bases and 2 bases, there was a span of 13 bases. Here the CDR3 DNA reads TGTGCCAGCAGTTATTTGGACGGAGGACAAGAGACCCAGTACTTC. This codes for CASSYLDGGQETQYF.

CDR3: CASSYSRSGRDEQYF. The DNA for the CDR3 is TGTGCCAGCAGTTACTCGAGAAGTGGCAGGGACGAGCAGTACTTC. The chain joins TRBV6-5 to TRBJ2-7; TRBD1 is a possible D gene (5 bases). In germline, CDR1 is MNHEY, CDR2 SVGAGI. V lost 0 bases and J 5 bases, leaving 14 bases between the germline ends. The CDR3 contains 15 residues.

V and J are TRBV14 and TRBJ1-2; the match to TRBD1 covers 12 bases. The CDR3 is 18 residues long. Germline V gene data show CDR1 as SGHDN and CDR2 as FVKESK. The ends lost 0 bases at V and 8 bases at J; junction bases unmatched: 13. The CDR3 DNA sequence: TGTGCCAGCAGCCAAGAGGGGCGCCGGGACAGGGGGCGGGAAGGCTACACCTTC. It translates to CASSQEGRRDRGREGYTF. The whole variable domain, filled in from reference TRBV14 and TRBJ1-2, reads EAGVTQFPSHSVIEKGQTVTLRCDPISGHDNLYWYRRVMGKEIKFLLHFVKESKQDESGMPNNRFLAERTGGTYSTLKVQPAELEDSGVYFCASSQEGRRDRGREGYTFGSGTRLTVV.

The chain employs TRBV6-5 and TRBJ2-1; TRBD2 matches at 8 bases. The germline gives CDR1 MNHEY, CDR2 SVGAGI. CDR3 length: 12 residues. V was pared by 6 bases and J by 15 bases, with 10 bases of the junction left unmatched. CDR3 protein: CASRATAGVRFF. The CDR3 coding sequence is TGTGCCAGCAGAGCTACAGCGGGAGTCAGGTTCTTC.

The gene calls are TRBV28 and TRBJ2-1, with D perhaps TRBD2 (6 bases). Trimming shortened V by 5 bases and J by 3 bases, and 20 bases separated the two germline ends. The germline V gene has CDR1 MDHEN and CDR2 SYDVKM. The CDR3 is 17 residues long. CDR3 bases: TGTGCCAGCAGTATTATCGGGACTGGCCGGAGCTACAATGAGCAGTTCTTC. As protein: CASSIIGTGRSYNEQFF. Combining the CDR3 with reference TRBV28 and TRBJ2-1 gives the whole variable domain DVKVTQSSRYLVKRTGEKVFLECVQDMDHENMFWYRQDPGLGLRLIYFSYDVKMKEKGDIPEGYSVSREKKERFSLILESASTNQTSMYLCASSIIGTGRSYNEQFFGPGTRLTVL.

In its sample, this clone was seen once. The chain is built from TRBV7-9 and TRBJ1-2, with D possibly TRBD1 on 6 matching bases. The germline CDR1 and CDR2 sequences are SEHNR and FQNEAQ (reference sequence). The CDR3 is 13 amino acids. V shed 5 bases and J shed 7 bases, with 14 bases lying between them. The CDR3 DNA reads TGTGCCAGCAGCGCACAGGGTTTGTCTGGCTACACCTTC. Translating gives CASSAQGLSGYTF.

The V gene is TRBV28, the J gene TRBJ2-4; weak D call: TRBD2 (6 bases). Germline V gene lookup returns CDR1 MDHEN and CDR2 SYDVKM. Trimming removed 6 bases at V and 8 bases at J, with 20 bases between. The CDR3 is made up of 15 amino acids. CDR3: CASSLQIGGSYIQYF. The CDR3 DNA sequence: TGTGCCAGCAGCCTTCAAATTGGGGGGTCGTACATTCAGTACTTC.

The chain links TRBV30 to TRBJ2-5; TRBD2 matches at 7 bases. J gave up 4 bases and V 1 base, and 6 bases lay outside the gene matches. Per the germline V gene, CDR1 is GTSNPN and CDR2 is SVGIG (reference sequence). This CDR3 comprises 14 residues. CDR3: CAWSGTSVRETQYF. The CDR3, as DNA: TGTGCCTGGAGTGGGACTAGTGTCAGAGAGACCCAGTACTTC.

The rearrangement links TRBV29-1 to TRBJ2-1; D is possibly TRBD2 (6 bases). The CDR3 covers 13 residues. Germline V gene sequence: CDR1 SQVTM, CDR2 ANQGSEA. The V end lost 4 bases, the J end lost 8 bases, and 15 bases lay between the germline ends. CDR3 loop: CSVGDGRGDEQFF. The CDR3 DNA reads TGCAGCGTTGGAGACGGGAGAGGCGATGAGCAGTTCTTC.